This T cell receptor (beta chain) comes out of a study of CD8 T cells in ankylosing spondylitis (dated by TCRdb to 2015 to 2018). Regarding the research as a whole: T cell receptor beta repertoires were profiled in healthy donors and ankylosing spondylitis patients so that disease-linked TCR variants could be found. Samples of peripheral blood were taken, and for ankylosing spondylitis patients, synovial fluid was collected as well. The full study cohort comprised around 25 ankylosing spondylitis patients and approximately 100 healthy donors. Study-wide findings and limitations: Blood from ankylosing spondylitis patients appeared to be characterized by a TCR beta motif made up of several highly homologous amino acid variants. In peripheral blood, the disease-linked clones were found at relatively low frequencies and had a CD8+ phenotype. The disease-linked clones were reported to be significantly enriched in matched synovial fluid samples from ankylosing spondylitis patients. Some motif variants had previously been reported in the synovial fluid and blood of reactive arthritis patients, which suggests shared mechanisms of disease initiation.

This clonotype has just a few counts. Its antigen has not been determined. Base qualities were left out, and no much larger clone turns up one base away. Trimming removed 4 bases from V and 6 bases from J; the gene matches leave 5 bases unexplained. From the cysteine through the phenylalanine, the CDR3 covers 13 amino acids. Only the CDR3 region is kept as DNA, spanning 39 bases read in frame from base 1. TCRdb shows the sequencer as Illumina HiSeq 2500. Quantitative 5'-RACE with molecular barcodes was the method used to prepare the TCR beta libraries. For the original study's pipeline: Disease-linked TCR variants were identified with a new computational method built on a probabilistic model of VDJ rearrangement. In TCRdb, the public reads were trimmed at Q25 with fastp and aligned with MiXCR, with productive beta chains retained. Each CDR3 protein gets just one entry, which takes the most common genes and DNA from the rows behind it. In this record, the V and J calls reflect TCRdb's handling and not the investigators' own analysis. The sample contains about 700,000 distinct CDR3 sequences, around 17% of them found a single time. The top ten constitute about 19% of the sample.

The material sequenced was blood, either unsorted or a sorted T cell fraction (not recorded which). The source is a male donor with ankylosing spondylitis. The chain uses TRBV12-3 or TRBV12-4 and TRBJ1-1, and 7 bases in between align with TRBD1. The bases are TGTGCCAGCAGTTATACGACAGGGCCTGAAGCTTTCTTT. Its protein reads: CASSYTTGPEAFF.